This T cell receptor (beta chain) was observed in a study of T cell clonotyping in hematopoietic cell transplantation. Only in-frame clones appear in the TCRdb table, and some are missing; sequencing was by immunoSEQ multiplex PCR. The repertoire holds 30,000 to 40,000 clones, with 85% to 95% as singletons. The time point here: recipient sample about 28 days before transplant, after cytoreduction. The ends lost 1 base at V and 4 bases at J; junction bases unmatched: 5. The germline CDR1 and CDR2 sequences are GTSNPN and SVGIG (reference sequence). The CDR3 sequence is 14 residues long. V and J are TRBV30 and TRBJ1-2, with TRBD1 matching 8 bases. This specimen was peripheral blood mononuclear cells, taken before stem cell transplant. This TCR was sampled from a man aged 35-49 years with chronic myeloid leukemia. Some clones in this sample may be carry-over from other donors' samples. The CDR3 protein is CAWSGSGQVYGYTF. CDR3 DNA sequence: TGTGCCTGGAGTGGATCGGGACAGGTCTATGGCTACACCTTC.